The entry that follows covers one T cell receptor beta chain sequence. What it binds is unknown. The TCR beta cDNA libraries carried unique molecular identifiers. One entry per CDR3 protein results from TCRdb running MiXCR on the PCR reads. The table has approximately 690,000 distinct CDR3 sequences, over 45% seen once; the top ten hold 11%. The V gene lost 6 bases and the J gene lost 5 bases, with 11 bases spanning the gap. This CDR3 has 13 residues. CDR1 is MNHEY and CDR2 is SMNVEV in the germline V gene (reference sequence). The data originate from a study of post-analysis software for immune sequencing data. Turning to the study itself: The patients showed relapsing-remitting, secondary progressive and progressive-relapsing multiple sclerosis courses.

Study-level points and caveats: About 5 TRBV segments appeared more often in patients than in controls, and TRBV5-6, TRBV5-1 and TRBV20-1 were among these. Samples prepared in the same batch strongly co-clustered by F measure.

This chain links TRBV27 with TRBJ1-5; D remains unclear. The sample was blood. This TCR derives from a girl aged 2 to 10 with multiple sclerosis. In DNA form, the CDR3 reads TGTGCCAGCAGCGCGGGCGCTGATCAGCCCCAGCATTTT. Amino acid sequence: CASSAGADQPQHF.